These T cell receptor beta chains were read from a single sample in a study of shared clonotypes between healthy human individuals. Clones were sequenced by immunoSEQ multiplex PCR, and TCRdb holds only the in-frame ones, with some missing. The sample holds over a million clones; about 96% are singletons and the top ten take roughly 1.2%. Material: naive CD4+ T cells sorted from blood. The receptor set was obtained from a man aged 25 to 45 in good health. Both conserved end residues are part of each CDR3. Fields, in order: J gene, D gene, V gene, clone size, CDR3 protein, CDR3 DNA. D genes are given only for firm matches. Only some rows state a clone size, as once, few, many or a class for expanded clones.

TRBJ2-5	-	TRBV29-1	-	CSVVGGETQYF	TGCAGCGTTGTCGGGGGAGAGACCCAGTACTTC
TRBJ2-7	TRBD2	TRBV18	-	CASSPERERYEQYF	TGTGCCAGCTCACCCGAGCGGGAGAGGTACGAGCAGTACTTC
TRBJ2-2	TRBD1	TRBV5-1	-	CASSIGQGDTGELFF	TGCGCCAGCAGCATAGGACAGGGGGACACCGGGGAGCTGTTTTTT
TRBJ2-1	-	TRBV30	-	CAWSASRMKGAFNEQFF	TGTGCCTGGAGTGCCTCCAGGATGAAGGGCGCTTTCAATGAGCAGTTCTTC
TRBJ1-1	-	TRBV28	-	CASSPGQMNTEAFF	TGTGCCAGCAGTCCGGGACAAATGAACACTGAAGCTTTCTTT
TRBJ1-1	-	TRBV11-2	-	CASSLGTHSLEAFF	TGTGCCAGCAGCTTGGGTACCCACTCACTCGAAGCTTTCTTT
TRBJ2-1	TRBD2	TRBV19	-	CASRLAGVYNEQFF	TGTGCCAGTAGGCTAGCGGGAGTCTACAATGAGCAGTTCTTC
TRBJ2-1	-	TRBV5-4	-	CASSLALSIVNEQFF	TGTGCCAGCAGCTTGGCTCTTTCGATCGTCAATGAGCAGTTCTTC
TRBJ1-5	-	TRBV28	-	CASSFSSGLRQPQHF	TGTGCCAGCAGTTTTTCATCAGGGCTTAGGCAGCCCCAGCATTTT
TRBJ2-5	-	TRBV5-1	-	CASSYRDGKETQYF	TGCGCCAGCAGCTATCGGGACGGAAAAGAGACCCAGTACTTC
TRBJ2-4	-	TRBV6-1	-	CASSEILASPDIQYF	TGTGCCAGCAGTGAAATTTTGGCTAGCCCGGACATTCAGTACTTC
TRBJ1-1	-	TRBV7-3	-	CASSLQGSSEAFF	TGTGCCAGCAGCTTACAAGGGTCTTCTGAAGCTTTCTTT
TRBJ2-1	TRBD2	TRBV29-1	-	CSAGTSGSGEQFF	TGCAGCGCCGGGACTAGCGGGAGTGGTGAGCAGTTCTTC
TRBJ1-2	-	TRBV9	-	CASSVPGKHGGYTF	TGTGCCAGCAGCGTCCCCGGGAAGCATGGGGGCTACACCTTC
TRBJ1-3	TRBD1	TRBV5-1	-	CASRPTGGAGNTIYF	TGCGCCAGCAGGCCGACAGGGGGAGCTGGAAACACCATATATTTT
TRBJ2-2	-	TRBV6-1	-	CASSGLEGGGELFF	TGTGCCAGCAGTGGACTAGAGGGGGGCGGGGAGCTGTTTTTT
TRBJ1-3	TRBD1	TRBV11-2	once	CASSLGPSWDSGNTIYF	TGTGCCAGCAGCTTAGGGCCGTCTTGGGACAGCGGAAACACCATATATTTT
TRBJ1-1	TRBD1	TRBV5-1	-	CASTRVTGLNTEAFF	TGCGCCAGCACCCGCGTGACAGGGTTGAACACTGAAGCTTTCTTT
TRBJ1-2	-	TRBV4-1	few	CASSQEPWGSGRANYGYTF	TGCGCCAGCAGCCAAGAACCATGGGGGTCAGGGAGAGCTAACTATGGCTACACCTTC
TRBJ2-7	-	TRBV18	-	CASSLARDNEQYF	TGTGCCAGCTCCCTCGCCAGGGATAACGAGCAGTACTTC
TRBJ1-4	-	TRBV6-1	-	CASTQIIATNEKLFF	TGTGCCAGCACCCAGATCATAGCAACTAATGAAAAACTGTTTTTT
TRBJ2-2	TRBD2	TRBV29-1	-	CSVVWSGTSGRATGELFF	TGCAGCGTTGTTTGGTCAGGGACTAGCGGTCGGGCCACCGGGGAGCTGTTTTTT
TRBJ2-1	-	TRBV4-2	-	CASSQRSGVSSYNEQFF	TGTGCCAGCAGCCAGAGGAGTGGCGTATCCTCCTACAATGAGCAGTTCTTC
TRBJ2-5	TRBD1	TRBV5-1	-	CASSLNRGRETQYF	TGCGCCAGCAGCTTGAACAGGGGGAGAGAGACCCAGTACTTC
TRBJ2-2	-	TRBV5-1	once	CASSRFSTTANTGELFF	TGCGCCAGCAGCCGGTTTTCCACTACTGCAAACACCGGGGAGCTGTTTTTT
TRBJ2-1	TRBD2	TRBV6-5	-	CASSSSGLADYNEQFF	TGTGCCAGCAGTTCGTCGGGACTAGCGGACTACAATGAGCAGTTCTTC
TRBJ2-7	-	TRBV5-1	-	CASSQRLAEQYF	TGCGCCAGCAGCCAGCGCCTTGCGGAGCAGTACTTC
TRBJ2-1	-	TRBV5-1	-	CASSLVVGEQFF	TGCGCCAGCAGCTTGGTAGTGGGTGAGCAGTTCTTC
TRBJ2-1	TRBD2	TRBV2	-	CASKGTRNNEQFF	TGTGCCAGCAAGGGGACTAGAAACAATGAGCAGTTCTTC
TRBJ1-5	-	TRBV28	-	CASRRAGSRNQPQHF	TGTGCCAGCAGAAGAGCAGGGTCTCGCAATCAGCCCCAGCATTTT
TRBJ1-5	TRBD1	TRBV5-6	-	CASSHLQGAHNQPQHF	TGTGCCAGCAGCCACCTACAGGGGGCCCACAATCAGCCCCAGCATTTT
TRBJ2-3	TRBD2	TRBV9	-	CASSPHSSGSTDTQYF	TGTGCCAGCAGCCCCCATTCTAGCGGAAGCACAGATACGCAGTATTTT
TRBJ2-1	-	TRBV27	-	CASSSLGGTNNEQFF	TGTGCCAGCAGTTCTTTGGGCGGGACGAACAATGAGCAGTTCTTC
TRBJ2-7	TRBD2	TRBV18	once	CASSTTSGRAGYEQYF	TGTGCCAGCTCAACTACTAGCGGGAGGGCCGGGTACGAGCAGTACTTC
TRBJ1-1	TRBD1	TRBV28	-	CASSFPSRGSNFF	TGTGCCAGCAGTTTTCCTTCCAGGGGGAGTAATTTCTTT
TRBJ2-7	-	TRBV2	-	CASTTGTRYEQYF	TGTGCCAGTACAACAGGAACCCGCTACGAGCAGTACTTC
TRBJ2-7	TRBD1	TRBV19	-	CASSRSSGTGNPAYEQYF	TGTGCCAGTAGTAGATCCTCCGGGACAGGGAACCCAGCCTACGAGCAGTACTTC
TRBJ2-7	-	TRBV7-9	-	CASSQSTEQYF	TGTGCCAGCAGCCAATCAACGGAGCAGTACTTC
TRBJ2-1	TRBD2	TRBV19	-	CASSAGLAGGPRKEQFF	TGTGCCAGTAGTGCGGGACTAGCGGGAGGGCCTAGGAAGGAGCAGTTCTTC
TRBJ2-3	TRBD1	TRBV19	-	CASSLHRGTGLSTDTQYF	TGTGCCAGTAGTCTACACAGGGGGACAGGGTTGAGCACAGATACGCAGTATTTT
TRBJ2-2	-	TRBV7-8	-	CASSAAGATGELFF	TGTGCCAGCAGCGCCGCAGGGGCCACCGGGGAGCTGTTTTTT
TRBJ2-3	-	TRBV10-1	-	CAIRPAGGDSTDTQYF	TGCGCCATCCGACCCGCAGGGGGGGACAGCACAGATACGCAGTATTTT
TRBJ2-1	-	TRBV5-1	-	CASTSNRGRINEQFF	TGCGCCAGCACGAGTAATCGGGGGAGAATCAATGAGCAGTTCTTC